This TCR beta chain derives from a study of early T cells in non-severe SARS-CoV-2 infection. As for the study in general: Sequenced bulk RNA came from whole blood that was unsorted, and chains were unpaired.

TCRdb reanalysed the 5' RACE reads using MiXCR and keeps one entry per CDR3 protein. In the table there are 55,000 to 80,000 distinct CDR3 sequences, around 10% of which are singletons. The CDR3 loop spans 11 amino acids. Germline V gene sequence: CDR1 MNHNS, CDR2 SASEGT. V was shortened by 5 bases and J by 1 base, with 3 bases between the two germline ends. The sequenced material came from whole blood. This TCR came from an adult who was a healthcare worker with PCR-confirmed SARS-CoV-2 infection or an uninfected control (not recorded which). The rearrangement joins TRBV6-1 to TRBJ2-7; D is unclear. The CDR3 loop is CASSKSYEQYF. In DNA form, the CDR3 reads TGTGCCAGCAGTAAGTCCTACGAGCAGTACTTC.